These 27 T cell receptor beta chains came from one sample sequenced in a study of cytomegalovirus exposure and HLA in healthy donors. Primers: 60 Vbeta forward and 13 Jbeta reverse. Generated by immunoSEQ multiplex PCR, the TCRdb table keeps only in-frame clones and is missing some. The sample lists approximately 140,000 clones; about 80% were seen once. Sample: PBMCs. The source is a man aged 40-49 years in good health and CMV-seropositive.

The rearrangement joins TRBV5-1 to TRBJ1-2; the D is unclear. Germline lookup yields CDR1 SGHRS and CDR2 YFSETQ. Trimming removed 0 bases from V and 9 bases from J, with 15 bases in between. This CDR3 is built from 14 residues. The CDR3 sequence is CASSLGPSLESYTF. The CDR3 DNA is TGCGCCAGCAGCTTGGGGCCTTCGTTGGAGAGCTACACCTTC.

This sequence joins TRBV29-1 and TRBJ2-7, with a weak D call TRBD2 (5 bases). The germline gives CDR1 SQVTM, CDR2 ANQGSEA. This CDR3 contains 13 residues. Trimming cost V 4 bases and J 6 bases, with 16 bases left between them. The CDR3 coding sequence is TGCAGCGTTGGAGGCCCTCCAGGAGGCGAGCAGTACTTC. It specifies CSVGGPPGGEQYF.

V usage is TRBV11-2 and J usage is TRBJ2-1; 10 nucleotides line up with TRBD2. CDR3 length: 16 amino acids. Germline V gives CDR1 SGHAT, CDR2 FQNNGV. V lost 5 bases to trimming and J lost 14 bases; unmatched junction nucleotides: 18. The CDR3 DNA reads as TGTGCCAGCAGCCCCCTTTCAGCGGGAGGGGAGATGACTGAGTTCTTC. It yields the protein CASSPLSAGGEMTEFF.

The rearrangement joins TRBV14 to TRBJ2-7; D is perhaps TRBD1 (5 bases). The germline V gene has CDR1 SGHDN and CDR2 FVKESK. The CDR3 loop spans 14 amino acids. Trimming took 0 bases from V and 5 from J, leaving 11 bases between them. For the CDR3, the DNA is TGTGCCAGCAGCCAAGACCAGGGTGAAGACGAGCAGTACTTC. This codes for CASSQDQGEDEQYF. The full variable domain, completed using reference TRBV14 and TRBJ2-7, is EAGVTQFPSHSVIEKGQTVTLRCDPISGHDNLYWYRRVMGKEIKFLLHFVKESKQDESGMPNNRFLAERTGGTYSTLKVQPAELEDSGVYFCASSQDQGEDEQYFGPGTRLTVT.

The V and J genes are TRBV7-8 and TRBJ1-6; D is perhaps TRBD1 (5 bases). In germline, CDR1 is SGHVS, CDR2 FQNEAQ. V lost 1 base to trimming and J lost 0 bases, with 13 bases between them. CDR3 length equals 18 residues. The CDR3 protein is CASSLEAGPSSYNSPLHF. CDR3 in DNA: TGTGCCAGCAGCTTAGAAGCAGGGCCTAGCTCCTATAATTCACCCCTCCACTTT.

The chain links TRBV28 to TRBJ2-2, with D tentatively TRBD1 (6 bases). This CDR3 spans 16 amino acids. Deletions cut 6 bases from V and 2 bases from J, with 16 bases between. CDR1 is MDHEN, CDR2 SYDVKM, per germline. This CDR3 reads CASSDSGTPNTGELFF. CDR3 in DNA: TGTGCCAGCAGCGACTCCGGGACACCCAACACCGGGGAGCTGTTTTTT.

This clone was observed a few times. The rearrangement joins TRBV29-1 to TRBJ2-3; 8 positions match TRBD2. This CDR3 contains 14 residues. With 4 bases clipped from V and 4 bases from J, the junction kept 7 bases outside the gene matches. Looked up from germline, CDR1 is SQVTM and CDR2 is ANQGSEA. The DNA of the CDR3 is TGCAGCGTTGGGAGGGGACTAGTGGCAGATACGCAGTATTTT. The encoded protein is CSVGRGLVADTQYF.

The V and J genes are TRBV25-1 and TRBJ2-3; D remains ambiguous. The CDR3 loop spans 16 amino acids. CDR1 is MGHDK, CDR2 SYGVNS, per germline. Between the trimmed V and J ends, which lost 1 base and 0 bases, there was a span of 11 bases. The DNA of the CDR3 is TGTGCCAGCAGTGAATTCAAGCATTCTAGCACAGATACGCAGTATTTT. This sequence encodes CASSEFKHSSTDTQYF.

V is TRBV6-6 and J is TRBJ2-5; possible D gene TRBD2, 5 bases. The better agreement between TRBJ2-7 and the DNA end casts doubt on the J call. The CDR3 has 13 amino acids. Germline values: CDR1 MNHNY, CDR2 SVGAGI (reference sequence). The CDR3 nucleotides are TGTGCCAGCAGTTACGAGAGGGACTACGAGCAGTACTTC. As protein: CASSYERDYEQYF.

The chain links TRBV5-1 to TRBJ2-2; D is possibly TRBD1 (5 bases). Trimming removed 7 bases at V and 0 bases at J, with 13 bases between. The germline V gene has CDR1 SGHRS and CDR2 YFSETQ. The CDR3 extends over 15 amino acids. The CDR3, as DNA: TGCGCCAGCTCCCCACAGGCAGCGAACACCGGGGAGCTGTTTTTT. This translates into CASSPQAANTGELFF.

The chain combines TRBV7-9 with TRBJ1-6; D is undetermined. CDR1 and CDR2 (germline): SEHNR, FQNEAQ (reference sequence). CDR3 length equals 15 residues. Trimming removed 6 bases from V and 7 bases from J, with 16 bases in between. The CDR3 DNA reads as TGTGCCAGCAGTTCCGGTTGGCCAGGCAATTCACCCCTCCACTTT. Protein sequence: CASSSGWPGNSPLHF.

The chain has TRBV5-1 and TRBJ2-3, with D perhaps matching TRBD1 (5 bases). Germline V gene data show CDR1 as SGHRS and CDR2 as YFSETQ. With 2 bases removed from V and 3 bases from J, the gap between germline ends came to 7 bases. The CDR3 contains 13 residues. The CDR3 DNA follows: TGCGCCAGCAGCTTCAGGGCTACAGATACGCAGTATTTT. Translation gives CASSFRATDTQYF.

Only one count was recorded for this clone. V gene TRBV18 combines with J gene TRBJ1-2; D gene uncertain. V dropped 2 bases and J dropped 3 bases, with 16 bases sitting between them. CDR3 length equals 16 residues. CDR1 is KGHSH and CDR2 is LQKENI in the germline V gene. The CDR3 loop reads CASSPLSGVPDYGYTF. CDR3 bases: TGTGCCAGCTCACCATTATCGGGAGTCCCCGACTATGGCTACACCTTC.

The V and J genes are TRBV5-6 and TRBJ1-4; unclear D gene. CDR1 and CDR2 (germline): SGHDT, YYEEEE. The V end was cut by 4 bases, the J end by 3 bases, with 10 bases between. The CDR3 covers 14 residues. The CDR3 nucleotides read TGTGCCAGCAGCCCCGGGTACGCTAATGAAAAACTGTTTTTT. Protein: CASSPGYANEKLFF.

The chain combines TRBV4-1 with TRBJ2-6; D not certain. In germline, CDR1 is MGHRA, CDR2 YSYEKL. The CDR3 runs 14 residues. V was pared by 5 bases and J by 0 bases, with 5 bases between. Here the CDR3 DNA reads TGCGCCAGCAGCGCAGGCTCTGGGGCCAACGTCCTGACTTTC. It is translated as CASSAGSGANVLTF.

The DNA for the CDR3 is TGTGCCAGCAGCTTAAGGGGGAGGTCGTACAATGAGCAGTTCTTC. This codes for CASSLRGRSYNEQFF. The rearrangement links TRBV7-3 to TRBJ2-1, with TRBD2 as a possible D gene (6 bases). V lost 1 base to trimming and J lost 4 bases, with 11 bases between them. The CDR3 has 15 amino acids. CDR1 SGHTA and CDR2 FQGTGA come from the germline V gene.

This clone has only a few counts. J is TRBJ2-7 and V is TRBV2; a possible D gene is TRBD1 (5 bases). The V end was cut by 6 bases, the J end by 6 bases, with 18 bases between. Germline V gene lookup returns CDR1 SNHLY and CDR2 FYNNEI. This CDR3 comprises 14 residues. The CDR3 DNA reads as TGTGCCAGCAGGGATACCTTAGGGGTGCGCGAGCAGTACTTC. This encodes CASRDTLGVREQYF. Complete variable domain (other parts from reference TRBV2 and TRBJ2-7): EPEVTQTPSHQVTQMGQEVILRCVPISNHLYFYWYRQILGQKVEFLVSFYNNEISEKSEIFDDQFSVERPDGSNFTLKIRSTKLEDSAMYFCASRDTLGVREQYFGPGTRLTVT.

The gene calls are TRBV25-1 and TRBJ2-3; maybe TRBD1 (5 bases). CDR3 length: 14 residues. V was pared by 4 bases and J by 2 bases, with 10 bases between. The germline CDR1 and CDR2 sequences are MGHDK and SYGVNS. Here the CDR3 reads CASSGVGATDTQYF. In nucleotides, the CDR3 is TGTGCCAGCAGTGGGGTAGGGGCCACAGATACGCAGTATTTT.

This rearrangement joins TRBV5-1 to TRBJ1-4, with 7 bases that match TRBD1. CDR1 and CDR2 from the germline V gene are SGHRS and YFSETQ. V dropped 4 bases and J dropped 12; count of bases not matched to a gene: 18. The CDR3 covers 16 residues. The CDR3 sequence: CASSIGQANSKRELFF. CDR3 sequence (DNA): TGCGCCAGCAGCATAGGACAGGCCAACTCGAAACGGGAACTGTTTTTT.

V and J are TRBV15 and TRBJ1-2; no clear D. The CDR3 has 12 residues. Germline CDR1 and CDR2: LNHNV and YYDKDF (reference sequence). Trimming took 0 bases from V and 10 from J, leaving 9 bases between them. The CDR3 is CATSRDYSPYTF. In DNA, the CDR3 is TGTGCCACCAGCAGAGATTACAGCCCCTACACCTTC.

This chain joins TRBV7-9 and TRBJ1-2; the match to TRBD1 covers 7 bases. The J segment lost 8 bases and the V segment lost 5 bases, leaving 8 bases of the junction unmatched. Looked up from germline, CDR1 is SEHNR and CDR2 is FQNEAQ (reference sequence). CDR3 length: 13 amino acids. This CDR3 is CASSGDSFLGYTF. The CDR3 DNA sequence: TGTGCCAGCAGCGGGGACAGTTTTTTGGGCTACACCTTC.

This chain joins TRBV28 and TRBJ1-6; 9 bases are a match to TRBD1. The CDR3 has 14 amino acids. V gave up 3 bases and J gave up 6 bases; unmatched junction bases: 0. The germline V gene has CDR1 MDHEN and CDR2 SYDVKM. CDR3 loop: CASSLGQGNSPLHF. The DNA of the CDR3 is TGTGCCAGCAGTTTGGGACAGGGTAATTCACCCCTCCACTTT.

J is TRBJ1-2 and V is TRBV30; 10 nucleotides align to TRBD1. Germline V gene data show CDR1 as GTSNPN and CDR2 as SVGIG (reference sequence). CDR3 length equals 13 residues. The J segment lost 6 bases and the V segment lost 2 bases, leaving 3 bases of the junction unmatched. CDR3 in DNA: TGTGCCTGGAGTCCTGGACAGGGGGATGGCTACACCTTC. Protein product: CAWSPGQGDGYTF.

This clone was counted between two and nine times. The chain uses TRBV7-9 and TRBJ2-6, with D possibly being TRBD1 (6 bases). The CDR3 loop spans 16 amino acids. The germline gives CDR1 SEHNR, CDR2 FQNEAQ (reference sequence). V gave up 8 bases and J gave up 2 bases, with 16 bases separating them. CDR3 residues: CASPGVGAPGANVLTF. CDR3 sequence (DNA): TGTGCCAGCCCTGGGGTGGGGGCCCCTGGGGCCAACGTCCTGACTTTC.

This clone was picked up a small number of times. The chain employs TRBV19 and TRBJ2-7; TRBD1 agrees at 9 bases. Germline trimming cut 5 bases from V and 4 bases from J; bases unmatched to any gene: 0. Germline CDR1 reads LNHDA; CDR2 reads SQIVND (reference sequence). The CDR3 loop spans 12 amino acids. CDR3: CASSDRGYEQYF. The CDR3, as DNA: TGTGCCAGTAGTGACAGGGGGTACGAGCAGTACTTC.

This chain links TRBV28 with TRBJ2-2; 7 nucleotides align to TRBD1. V dropped 8 bases and J dropped 1; count of bases not matched to a gene: 4. The germline gives CDR1 MDHEN, CDR2 SYDVKM. The CDR3 has 14 amino acids. CDR3 sequence reads: CASLRQGNTGELFF. CDR3 DNA sequence: TGTGCCAGCCTCAGACAGGGGAACACCGGGGAGCTGTTTTTT.

The gene calls are TRBV6-5 and TRBJ2-5; TRBD2 matches 7 bases. With the DNA end fitting TRBJ2-7 better, the J assignment may be wrong. This CDR3 is 16 amino acids long. Germline V lookup: CDR1 MNHEY, CDR2 SVGAGI. This CDR3 reads CASSYLGEGIPYEQYF. CDR3 sequence (DNA): TGTGCCAGCAGTTACCTTGGGGAGGGGATACCCTACGAGCAGTACTTC.